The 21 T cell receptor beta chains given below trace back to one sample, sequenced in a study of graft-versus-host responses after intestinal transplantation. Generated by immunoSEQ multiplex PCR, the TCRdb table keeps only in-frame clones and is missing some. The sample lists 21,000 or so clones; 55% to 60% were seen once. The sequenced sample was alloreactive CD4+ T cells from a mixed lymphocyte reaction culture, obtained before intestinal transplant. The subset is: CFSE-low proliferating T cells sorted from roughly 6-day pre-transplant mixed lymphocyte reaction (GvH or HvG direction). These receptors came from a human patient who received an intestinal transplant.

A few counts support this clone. The CDR3 sequence is CASSLHALALNTDTQYF. For the CDR3, the DNA is TGTGCCAGCAGCTTACATGCCCTAGCGCTCAACACAGATACGCAGTATTTT. The V gene is TRBV7-2, the J gene TRBJ2-3; tentatively, D is TRBD2 (6 bases). The germline gives CDR1 SGHTA, CDR2 FQGNSA. The CDR3 extends over 17 amino acids. Trimming took off 2 bases at V and 2 bases at J, with 17 bases between the two ends.

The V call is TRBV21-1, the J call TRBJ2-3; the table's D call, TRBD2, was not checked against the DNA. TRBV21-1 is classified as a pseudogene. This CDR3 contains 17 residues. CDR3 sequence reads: CASSPRTSGASTDTQYF. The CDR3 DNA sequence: TGTGCCAGCAGCCCTCGGACTAGCGGGGCGAGCACAGATACGCAGTATTTT.

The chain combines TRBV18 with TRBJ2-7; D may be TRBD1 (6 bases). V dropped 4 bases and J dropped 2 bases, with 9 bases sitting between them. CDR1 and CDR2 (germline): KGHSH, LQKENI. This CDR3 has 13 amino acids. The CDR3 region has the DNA TGTGCCAGCTCACAAGGACAGACCTACGAGCAGTACTTC. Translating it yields CASSQGQTYEQYF. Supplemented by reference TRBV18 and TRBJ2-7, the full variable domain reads NAGVMQNPRHLVRRRGQEARLRCSPMKGHSHVYWYRQLPEEGLKFMVYLQKENIIDESGMPKERFSAEFPKEGPSILRIQQVVRGDSAAYFCASSQGQTYEQYFGPGTRLTVT.

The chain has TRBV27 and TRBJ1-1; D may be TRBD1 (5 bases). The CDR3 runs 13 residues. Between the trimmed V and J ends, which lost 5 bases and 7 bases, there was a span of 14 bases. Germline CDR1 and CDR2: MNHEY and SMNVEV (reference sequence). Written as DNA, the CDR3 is TGTGCCAGCAGTCCCCGGATGGGGGGTGAAGCTTTCTTT. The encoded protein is CASSPRMGGEAFF.

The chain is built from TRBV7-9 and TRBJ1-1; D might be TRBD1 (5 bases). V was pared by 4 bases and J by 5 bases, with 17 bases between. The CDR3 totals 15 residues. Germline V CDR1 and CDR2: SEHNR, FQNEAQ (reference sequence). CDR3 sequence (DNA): TGTGCCAGCAGCTCCGGCTACGGGGGTTATACTGAAGCTTTCTTT. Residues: CASSSGYGGYTEAFF.

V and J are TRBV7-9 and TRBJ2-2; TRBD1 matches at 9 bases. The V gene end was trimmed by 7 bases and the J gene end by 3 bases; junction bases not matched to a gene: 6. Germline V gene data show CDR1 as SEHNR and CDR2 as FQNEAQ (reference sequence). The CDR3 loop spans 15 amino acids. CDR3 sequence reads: CASTMDRGYTGELFF. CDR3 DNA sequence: TGTGCCAGCACCATGGACAGGGGCTACACCGGGGAGCTGTTTTTT.

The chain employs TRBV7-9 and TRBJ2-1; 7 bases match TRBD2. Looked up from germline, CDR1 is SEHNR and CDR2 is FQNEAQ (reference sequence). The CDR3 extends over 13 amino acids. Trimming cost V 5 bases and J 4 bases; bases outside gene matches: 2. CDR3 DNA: TGTGCCAGCAGCAGGGACTATTACAATGAGCAGTTCTTC. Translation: CASSRDYYNEQFF.

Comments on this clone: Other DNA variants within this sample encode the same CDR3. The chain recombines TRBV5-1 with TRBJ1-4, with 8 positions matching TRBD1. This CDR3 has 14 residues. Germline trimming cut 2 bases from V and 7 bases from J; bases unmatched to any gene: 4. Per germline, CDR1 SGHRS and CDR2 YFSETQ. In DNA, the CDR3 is TGCGCCAGCAGCTTAGGACAGGGTGTTGAAAAACTGTTTTTT. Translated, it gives CASSLGQGVEKLFF.

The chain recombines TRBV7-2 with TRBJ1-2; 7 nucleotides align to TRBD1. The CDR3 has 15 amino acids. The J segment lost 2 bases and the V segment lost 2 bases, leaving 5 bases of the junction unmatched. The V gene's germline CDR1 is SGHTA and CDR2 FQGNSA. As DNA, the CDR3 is TGTGCCAGCAGCTTATGGAAGGGGGCAAACTATGGCTACACCTTC. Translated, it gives CASSLWKGANYGYTF.

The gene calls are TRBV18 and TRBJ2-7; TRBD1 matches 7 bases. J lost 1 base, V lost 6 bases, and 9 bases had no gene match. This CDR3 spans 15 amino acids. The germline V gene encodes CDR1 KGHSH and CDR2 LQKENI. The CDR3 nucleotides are TGTGCCAGCTCTGACAGGGTAGGGGAGTCCTACGAGCAGTACTTC. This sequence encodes CASSDRVGESYEQYF.

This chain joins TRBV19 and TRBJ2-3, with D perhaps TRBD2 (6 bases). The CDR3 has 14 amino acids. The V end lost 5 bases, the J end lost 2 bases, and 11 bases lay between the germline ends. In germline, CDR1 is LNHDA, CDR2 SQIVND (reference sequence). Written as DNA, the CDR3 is TGTGCCAGTAGTCGATTAGCGGCCACAGATACGCAGTATTTT. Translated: CASSRLAATDTQYF.

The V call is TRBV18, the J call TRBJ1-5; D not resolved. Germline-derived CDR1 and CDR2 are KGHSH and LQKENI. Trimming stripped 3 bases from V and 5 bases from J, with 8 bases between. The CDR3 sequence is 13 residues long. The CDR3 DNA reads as TGTGCCAGCTCACCCTCGAGGGATCAGCCCCAGCATTTT. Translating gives CASSPSRDQPQHF.

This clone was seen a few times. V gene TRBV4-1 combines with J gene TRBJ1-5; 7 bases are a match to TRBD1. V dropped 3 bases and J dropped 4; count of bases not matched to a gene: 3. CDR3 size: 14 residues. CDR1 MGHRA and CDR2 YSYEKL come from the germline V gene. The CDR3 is CASSQGTANQPQHF. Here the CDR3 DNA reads TGCGCCAGCAGCCAGGGGACAGCGAATCAGCCCCAGCATTTT.

In nucleotides, the CDR3 is TGTGCCAGCAGTTACGGCAGGGGGGCTAATCAGCCCCAGCATTTT. As protein: CASSYGRGANQPQHF. The chain couples TRBV6-5 to TRBJ1-5; 7 bases align to TRBD1. Unmatched junction bases numbered 5, after V lost 2 bases and J lost 4 bases. The CDR3 loop spans 15 amino acids. The V gene's germline CDR1 is MNHEY and CDR2 SVGAGI.

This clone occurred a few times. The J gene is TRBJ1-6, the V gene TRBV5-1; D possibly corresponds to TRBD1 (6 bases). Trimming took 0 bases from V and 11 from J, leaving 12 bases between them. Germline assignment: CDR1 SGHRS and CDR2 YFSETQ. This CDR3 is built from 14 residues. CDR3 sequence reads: CASSLVQGLAPLHF. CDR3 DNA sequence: TGCGCCAGCAGCTTGGTACAGGGATTAGCACCCCTCCACTTT.

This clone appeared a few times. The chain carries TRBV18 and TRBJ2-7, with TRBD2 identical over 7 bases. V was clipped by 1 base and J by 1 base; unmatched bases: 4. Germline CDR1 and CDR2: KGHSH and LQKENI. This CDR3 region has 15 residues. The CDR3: CASSPRGGRSYEQYF. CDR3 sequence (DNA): TGTGCCAGCTCACCACGGGGGGGAAGGTCCTACGAGCAGTACTTC. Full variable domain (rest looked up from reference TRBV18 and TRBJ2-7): NAGVMQNPRHLVRRRGQEARLRCSPMKGHSHVYWYRQLPEEGLKFMVYLQKENIIDESGMPKERFSAEFPKEGPSILRIQQVVRGDSAAYFCASSPRGGRSYEQYFGPGTRLTVT.

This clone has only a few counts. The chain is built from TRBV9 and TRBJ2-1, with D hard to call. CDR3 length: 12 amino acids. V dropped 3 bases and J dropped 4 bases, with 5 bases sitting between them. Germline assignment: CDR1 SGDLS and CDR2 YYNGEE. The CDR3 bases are TGTGCCAGCAGCGCGAGATACAATGAGCAGTTCTTC. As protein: CASSARYNEQFF. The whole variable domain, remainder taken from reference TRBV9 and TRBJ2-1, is DSGVTQTPKHLITATGQRVTLRCSPRSGDLSVYWYQQSLDQGLQFLIQYYNGEERAKGNILERFSAQQFPDLHSELNLSSLELGDSALYFCASSARYNEQFFGPGTRLTVL.

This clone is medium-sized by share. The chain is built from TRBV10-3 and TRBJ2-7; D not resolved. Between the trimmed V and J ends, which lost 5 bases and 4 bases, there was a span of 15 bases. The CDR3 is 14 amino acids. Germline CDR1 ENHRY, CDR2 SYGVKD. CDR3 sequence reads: CAISSDGSIYEQYF. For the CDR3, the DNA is TGTGCCATCAGTTCAGACGGTAGCATTTACGAGCAGTACTTC.

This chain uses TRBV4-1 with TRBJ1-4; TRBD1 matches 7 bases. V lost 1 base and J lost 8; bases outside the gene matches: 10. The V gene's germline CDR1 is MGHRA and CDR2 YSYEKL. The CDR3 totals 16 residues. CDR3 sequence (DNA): TGCGCCAGCAGCCAAGCGGTTAAGGGGGCGAAGGAAAAACTGTTTTTT. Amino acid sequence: CASSQAVKGAKEKLFF.

For the CDR3, the DNA is TGCAGCGTCGGGACTACCGGCGCATGGGATACGCAGTATTTT. Its protein product is CSVGTTGAWDTQYF. The rearrangement joins TRBV29-1 to TRBJ2-3, with 7 bases matching TRBD2. There are 14 residues in the CDR3. CDR1 is SQVTM, CDR2 ANQGSEA, per germline. V lost 6 bases, J lost 6 bases, and 12 bases stayed unmatched.

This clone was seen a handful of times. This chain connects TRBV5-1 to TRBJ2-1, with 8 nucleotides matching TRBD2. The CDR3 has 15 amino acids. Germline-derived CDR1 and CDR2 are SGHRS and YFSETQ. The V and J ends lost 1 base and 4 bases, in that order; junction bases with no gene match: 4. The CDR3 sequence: CASSLLSGSYNEQFF. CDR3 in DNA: TGCGCCAGCAGCTTGCTCAGCGGGAGTTACAATGAGCAGTTCTTC.